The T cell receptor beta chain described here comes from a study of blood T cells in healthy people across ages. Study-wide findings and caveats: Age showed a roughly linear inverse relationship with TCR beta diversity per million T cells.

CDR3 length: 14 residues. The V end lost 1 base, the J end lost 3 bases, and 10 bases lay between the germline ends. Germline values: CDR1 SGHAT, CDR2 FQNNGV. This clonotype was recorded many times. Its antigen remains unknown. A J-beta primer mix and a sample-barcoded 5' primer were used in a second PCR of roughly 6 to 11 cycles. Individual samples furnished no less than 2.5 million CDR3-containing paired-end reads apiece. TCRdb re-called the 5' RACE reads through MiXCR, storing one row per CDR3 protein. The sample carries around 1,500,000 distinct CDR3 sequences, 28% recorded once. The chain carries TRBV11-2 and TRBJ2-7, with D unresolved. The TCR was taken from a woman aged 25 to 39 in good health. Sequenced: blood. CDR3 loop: CASSLVPVNYEQYF. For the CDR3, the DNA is TGTGCCAGCAGCTTAGTGCCAGTGAACTACGAGCAGTACTTC.